This passage covers 9 T cell receptor beta chains from one sample sequenced in a study of OX40 agonist ivuxolimab in advanced cancers. The table came from immunoSEQ multiplex PCR; TCRdb's copy has only in-frame clones and leaves some out. The table lists roughly 24,000 clones, just under 80% of them singletons. Sequenced material: CD4+ or CD8+ T cells sorted from blood, taken in a trial of the OX40 agonist ivuxolimab. These receptors were obtained from an adult with an advanced solid tumor such as melanoma, head and neck, liver or kidney cancer.

This clone has only one observation. The V call is TRBV6-6, the J call TRBJ1-5, with D possibly matching TRBD1 (5 bases). CDR1 and CDR2 (germline): MNHNY, SVGAGI (reference sequence). This CDR3 comprises 15 residues. Between the trimmed V and J ends, which lost 1 base and 4 bases, there was a span of 11 bases. CDR3 amino acids: CASSYLDRGNQPQHF. CDR3 sequence (DNA): TGTGCCAGCAGTTACTTAGATCGGGGGAATCAGCCCCAGCATTTT.

This clone was picked up a small number of times. The chain combines TRBV30 with TRBJ1-5, with 8 bases that match TRBD1. This CDR3 is 14 amino acids long. Germline loops: CDR1 GTSNPN, CDR2 SVGIG (reference sequence). V lost 4 bases and J lost 7; bases outside the gene matches: 9. CDR3 amino acids: CAWTRGQGTQPQHF. CDR3 sequence (DNA): TGTGCCTGGACCCGCGGACAGGGAACCCAGCCCCAGCATTTT.

The chain joins TRBV5-1 to TRBJ2-2; D is ambiguous. CDR3 size: 15 residues. Between the trimmed V and J ends, which lost 4 bases and 5 bases, there was a span of 15 bases. CDR1 SGHRS and CDR2 YFSETQ come from the germline V gene. The CDR3 sequence: CASSLFPWQTGELFF. The CDR3 DNA reads TGCGCCAGCAGCCTCTTTCCTTGGCAGACCGGGGAGCTGTTTTTT.

V is TRBV7-8 and J is TRBJ1-2; TRBD1 matches 12 bases. CDR1 SGHVS and CDR2 FQNEAQ come from the germline V gene. Trimming removed 1 base from V and 5 bases from J; junction bases left unmatched: 5. The CDR3 totals 16 residues. Here the CDR3 reads CASSLGGQGAEYGYTF. The CDR3 DNA follows: TGTGCCAGCAGCTTAGGGGGACAGGGGGCTGAGTATGGCTACACCTTC.

The chain combines TRBV10-3 with TRBJ2-3, with a possible D match to TRBD2 (6 bases). The CDR3 length is 16 residues. Trimming left V 2 bases short and J 5 bases short, with 17 bases between. Germline-derived CDR1 and CDR2 are ENHRY and SYGVKD. Here the CDR3 reads CAISEALALGGDTQYF. CDR3 sequence (DNA): TGTGCCATCAGTGAGGCCCTAGCCCTGGGGGGAGATACGCAGTATTTT.

The J gene is TRBJ1-6, the V gene TRBV27; 7 bases map to TRBD1. With V trimmed by 2 bases and J by 7 bases, 14 bases remained unmatched. The length of the CDR3 is 18 residues. CDR1 MNHEY and CDR2 SMNVEV come from the germline V gene (reference sequence). The CDR3 sequence is CASSLVVSGGFKNSPLHF. The CDR3, as DNA: TGTGCCAGCAGTTTAGTTGTCTCAGGGGGTTTCAAGAATTCACCCCTCCACTTT.

CDR3 in DNA: TGCAGCGTTGATGGGACGTGGATGACCTATGGCTACACCTTC. It specifies CSVDGTWMTYGYTF. The rearrangement uses TRBV29-1 and TRBJ1-2; D is possibly TRBD1 (5 bases). The CDR3 is 14 residues long. V lost 3 bases and J lost 4, with 15 bases in between. Germline assignment: CDR1 SQVTM and CDR2 ANQGSEA. Filled out from reference TRBV29-1 and TRBJ1-2, the complete variable domain reads SAVISQKPSRDICQRGTSLTIQCQVDSQVTMMFWYRQQPGQSLTLIATANQGSEATYESGFVIDKFPISRPNLTFSTLTVSNMSPEDSSIYLCSVDGTWMTYGYTFGSGTRLTVV.

The chain recombines TRBV19 with TRBJ2-2; D might be TRBD2 (5 bases). With 7 bases removed from V and 0 bases from J, the gap between germline ends came to 12 bases. This CDR3 has 15 amino acids. Germline assignment: CDR1 LNHDA and CDR2 SQIVND (reference sequence). CDR3 protein: CASTSLRANTGELFF. CDR3 coding DNA: TGTGCCAGTACCTCATTGAGGGCGAACACCGGGGAGCTGTTTTTT.

The V and J genes are TRBV7-3 and TRBJ1-6; 8 bases match TRBD1. The CDR3 is made up of 15 amino acids. Looked up from germline, CDR1 is SGHTA and CDR2 is FQGTGA. The junction had 6 bases not matched to a gene; V was cut back by 5 bases and J by 6 bases. In DNA form, the CDR3 reads TGTGCCAGCAGCACCGGACAGGGTGGTAATTCACCCCTCCACTTT. It yields the protein CASSTGQGGNSPLHF.